Listed here are 14 T cell receptor beta chains from one sample, sequenced in a study of CD8 T cells in Susac syndrome. cDNA came from roughly 0.53 to 1 ug RNA primed by random hexamers. MiXCR, applied by TCRdb to the immunoSEQ multiplex PCR reads, yields one record per CDR3 protein. The repertoire consists of hundreds of thousands of distinct CDR3 sequences, with approximately 90% occurring once and the leading ten covering about 0.13%. Sequenced material: CD8+ T cells from PBMCs. The receptor source for this set is a human donor with multiple sclerosis.

The chain employs TRBV29-1 and TRBJ2-7, with 9 bases lining up with TRBD1. V lost 5 bases and J lost 2; bases outside the gene matches: 7. The germline V gene has CDR1 SQVTM and CDR2 ANQGSEA. The CDR3 totals 14 residues. In DNA form, the CDR3 reads TGCAGCGTTACAGGGGGCGGCGCAGCCTACGAGCAGTACTTC. This codes for CSVTGGGAAYEQYF.

V is TRBV20-1 and J is TRBJ2-7; 9 nucleotides line up with TRBD1. V shed 2 bases, J shed 6 bases, and the junction held 5 bases outside the gene matches. Germline assignment: CDR1 DFQATT and CDR2 SNEGSKA (reference sequence). CDR3 length equals 13 residues. The CDR3 protein is CSARPQGAGEQYF. The DNA for the CDR3 is TGCAGTGCTAGACCACAGGGGGCAGGCGAGCAGTACTTC.

The V gene is TRBV6-2 or TRBV6-3, the J gene TRBJ1-5; D is ambiguous. CDR3 size: 14 residues. From germline, CDR1 is MNHEY and CDR2 SVGEGT. Trimming took 4 bases from V and 4 from J, leaving 11 bases between them. The CDR3 is CASSWIDGNQPQHF. Written as DNA, the CDR3 is TGTGCCAGCAGTTGGATCGACGGGAATCAGCCCCAGCATTTT.

The V call is TRBV7-2, the J call TRBJ2-1; tentatively, D is TRBD2 (6 bases). The CDR3 runs to 14 residues. V lost 3 bases and J lost 6, with 12 bases in between. Germline lookup yields CDR1 SGHTA and CDR2 FQGNSA. The CDR3 DNA reads as TGTGCCAGCAGCTTTGGCCTAGCGATCAATGAGCAGTTCTTC. Amino acid sequence: CASSFGLAINEQFF.

The J gene is TRBJ1-3, the V gene TRBV7-9; D is unresolved. Germline CDR1 and CDR2: SEHNR and FQNEAQ (reference sequence). Trimming removed 5 bases from V and 4 bases from J, with 6 bases in between. CDR3 length: 12 amino acids. This CDR3 reads CASSPRGNTIYF. DNA for the CDR3: TGTGCCAGCAGCCCAAGGGGAAACACCATATATTTT.

V gene TRBV19 combines with J gene TRBJ2-1, with no clear D. The CDR3 has 15 residues. V shed 4 bases and J shed 2 bases, with 12 bases lying between them. The germline V gene has CDR1 LNHDA and CDR2 SQIVND (reference sequence). The CDR3 is CASSTANTAYNEQFF. CDR3 bases: TGTGCCAGTAGTACGGCGAATACAGCCTACAATGAGCAGTTCTTC.

V usage is TRBV6-6 and J usage is TRBJ2-7; D remains unclear. Trimming shortened V by 5 bases and J by 4 bases, and 15 bases separated the two germline ends. This CDR3 has 14 amino acids. The germline CDR1 and CDR2 sequences are MNHNY and SVGAGI (reference sequence). CDR3 protein: CASSTNGRRYEQYF. CDR3 nucleotides: TGTGCCAGCAGTACTAACGGACGGAGATACGAGCAGTACTTC.

The chain employs TRBV7-3 and TRBJ2-3, with 12 bases matching TRBD2. Germline trimming cut 4 bases from V and 7 bases from J; bases unmatched to any gene: 15. Germline V gene data show CDR1 as SGHTA and CDR2 as FQGTGA. The CDR3 consists of 18 residues. CDR3 sequence (DNA): TGTGCCAGCAGCTCTCCGGGACTAGCGGGCACACCCACGAATACGCAGTATTTT. It codes for CASSSPGLAGTPTNTQYF. Supplemented by reference TRBV7-3 and TRBJ2-3, the full variable domain reads GAGVSQTPSNKVTEKGKYVELRCDPISGHTALYWYRQSLGQGPEFLIYFQGTGAADDSGLPNDRFFAVRPEGSVSTLKIQRTERGDSAVYLCASSSPGLAGTPTNTQYFGPGTRLTVL.

The chain links TRBV12-3 or TRBV12-4 to TRBJ1-3; D is uncertain. The V end was cut by 8 bases, the J end by 10 bases, with 12 bases between. The CDR3 is 11 amino acids. The CDR3 DNA reads TGTGCCAGCGGCCCTTTAGGGACCATATATTTT. Translation gives CASGPLGTIYF.

The chain links TRBV5-4 to TRBJ1-2, with D possibly being TRBD1 (5 bases). V gave up 4 bases and J gave up 10 bases, with 17 bases separating them. The CDR3 contains 13 residues. Germline assignment: CDR1 SGHNT and CDR2 YYREEE (reference sequence). This chain's CDR3 is CASSPPGQDAYTF. CDR3 nucleotide sequence: TGTGCCAGCAGCCCCCCGGGGCAGGACGCCTACACCTTC.

The J gene is TRBJ2-5, the V gene TRBV5-6; 10 nucleotides agree with TRBD1. Trimming cost V 4 bases and J 7 bases; bases outside gene matches: 7. The CDR3 runs 14 residues. Germline assignment: CDR1 SGHDT and CDR2 YYEEEE. The CDR3 bases are TGTGCCAGCAGCCCCGGGACAGGGGTATCGACCCAGTACTTC. Protein: CASSPGTGVSTQYF. Full variable domain (remainder filled in from reference TRBV5-6 and TRBJ2-5): DAGVTQSPTHLIKTRGQQVTLRCSPKSGHDTVSWYQQALGQGPQFIFQYYEEEERQRGNFPDRFSGHQFPNYSSELNVNALLLGDSALYLCASSPGTGVSTQYFGPGTRLLVL.

This clonotype was seen a single time. This chain connects TRBV7-9 to TRBJ2-3; TRBD2 agrees at 9 bases. Germline V CDR1 and CDR2: SEHNR, FQNEAQ (reference sequence). With V trimmed by 0 bases and J by 6 bases, 10 bases remained unmatched. The CDR3 contains 17 residues. The CDR3 DNA reads as TGTGCCAGCAGCTTAGCGTTGGCGGGGGGGTACGTGGATACGCAGTATTTT. Residues: CASSLALAGGYVDTQYF.

This clonotype occurred once. This chain's CDR3 is CASNTGQANTEAFF. The CDR3 DNA follows: TGTGCCAGTAACACGGGACAGGCGAACACTGAAGCTTTCTTT. The genes are TRBV19 and TRBJ1-1; TRBD1 agrees at 8 bases. Germline V CDR1 and CDR2: LNHDA, SQIVND (reference sequence). With 7 bases clipped from V and 1 base from J, the junction kept 5 bases outside the gene matches. CDR3 length: 14 amino acids.

This rearrangement joins TRBV12-3 or TRBV12-4 to TRBJ2-7, with 7 bases aligning to TRBD1. The length of the CDR3 is 14 residues. V shed 4 bases, J shed 4 bases, and the junction held 7 bases outside the gene matches. CDR3 DNA: TGTGCCAGCAGTTCCCGACAGGGCTTATACGAGCAGTACTTC. Translation gives CASSSRQGLYEQYF.